This T cell receptor (beta chain) was obtained from a study of T-cell memory formation after mild COVID-19 (dated by TCRdb to about 2021). With respect to the entire study: TCR sequence clusters from the two donors were largely donor specific. Longitudinal TCRalpha and TCRbeta repertoire sequencing tracked T-cell clones expanding and contracting after mild COVID-19 in two donors. The cohort was made up of two young adult volunteers, one female and one male, who were previously healthy.

TCRdb records Illumina NovaSeq 6000 as the sequencer. cDNA libraries for TCRalpha and TCRbeta were prepared by 5'RACE using constant-segment primers, with sample barcodes and unique molecular identifiers added. RNA was extracted from every sample with Trizol reagent. Library amplification was performed in two PCR steps, and a second sample barcode and Illumina TruSeq adapters were introduced in the second step. Libraries were sequenced on an Illumina NovaSeq with 2 x 150 bp paired-end reads. Per the source publication's procedure: The reads were demultiplexed and collapsed into UMI-guided consensus sequences using migec v1.2.7. Using mixcr v2.1.11, UMI consensuses were aligned to TRA and TRB V and J templates and then assembled into clonotypes. A clonotype was counted as expanded or contracted only if both edgeR and NoisET called the change significant, with noise models trained on biological replicates. For edgeR calls, the thresholds were a false discovery rate-adjusted p below 0.01 and a log2 fold-change of 1. PCA with hierarchical clustering of max-normalized trajectories of the 1000 most abundant clonotypes was used as exploratory dynamics analysis. Separately sequenced CD4+ and CD8+ repertoires were used to assign the CD4 or CD8 phenotype of responding clones. TCRdb cleaned the public reads at Q25 with fastp, built clones with MiXCR and kept in-frame beta chains. When rows share a CDR3 protein, they turn into one entry using the most common DNA and genes. The V and J calls, along with clone size, are taken from TCRdb and not from the paper's own processing. Present in this sample are 450,000 to 650,000 distinct CDR3 sequences, about a fifth of which were seen just once. The top ten clones comprise roughly an eighth of the sample.

V is shortened by 3 bases, J by 4 bases, and the region joining them spans 9 bases. The CDR3 runs 13 amino acids, cysteine and phenylalanine included. Only the CDR3 DNA stays, 39 bases, in frame from base 1. According to the germline V gene, CDR1 reads SGHDT and CDR2 reads YYEEEE. With regard to this clonotype: Its antigen has not been determined. Per-nucleotide qualities are absent, and no much larger clonotype sits a single base away.

Study-level results and caveats: Balanced CD4/CD8 phenotypes were observed for clones contracting from day 15 to 85, whereas a bias towards CD4+ was observed for a second wave of clones expanding from day 15 to 37. Some responding clones were detected in pre-infection memory, which suggested that pre-existing cross-reactive memory T cells had joined the SARS-CoV-2 response. Contracting CD4+ clones were located mainly in the CM and EM memory subsets, whereas CD8+ clones were found to be enriched in EMRA. SARS-CoV-2 specificity of the second-wave clones peaking on day 37 was not confirmed. Only a couple of mild cases were covered in the study, and larger cohorts including severe cases with pre-infection samples were considered necessary.

PBMCs were isolated by Ficoll-Paque density gradient centrifugation. This sequence uses TRBV5-6 and TRBJ2-3; the D gene is perhaps TRBD1, on 6 matching bases. The sequenced sample consisted of PBMCs or a T cell subset sorted from them (not recorded which). The sequence was collected from an adult woman who had mild COVID-19 (a few samples of this study predate the infection). The sample titles of this study are shuffled in the database, so cell type and time point are left out; the donor was told from shared clones. The sequence in DNA is TGTGCCAGCAGCTCGGGGACACCAGATACGCAGTATTTT. Its translation reads: CASSSGTPDTQYF.